Listed here are 19 T cell receptor beta chains from one sample, sequenced in a study of T cells in Graves' hyperthyroidism and ophthalmopathy (dated by TCRdb to between 2017 and 2020). The method behind the library was multiplex PCR. The instrument given in TCRdb is Illumina HiSeq 2000. Amplification of TCR beta CDR3 regions was carried out from RNA transcripts. A first-round RT-PCR of the TCR CDR3 used the HTBI primer set with the Qiagen OneStep RT-PCR kit. TCRdb took the public reads, trimmed them with fastp at Q25, ran MiXCR for clone calling and kept in-frame beta chains. Records with the same CDR3 protein are collapsed into one entry carrying the most frequent genes and DNA. The sample data list approximately 600,000 distinct CDR3 sequences, and approximately 13% of these were observed just once. The top ten clones comprise 5.8% of the sample. Sequencing input: blood. The receptors here all came from a woman in her thirties with Graves' hyperthyroidism that later progressed to Graves' ophthalmopathy.

This clonotype showed up many times. V and J are TRBV10-3 and TRBJ2-5; D could derive from TRBD1 or TRBD2 (5 bases each). CDR3 length equals 14 residues. The germline gives CDR1 ENHRY, CDR2 SYGVKD. V lost 3 bases to trimming and J lost 8 bases, with 16 bases between them. The CDR3 sequence is CAISDGDRSETQYF. The CDR3 region has the DNA TGTGCCATCAGTGACGGGGACCGCTCGGAAACCCAGTACTTC.

At least ten counts were recorded for this clonotype. The V and J genes are TRBV20-1 and TRBJ2-5; D not resolved. V was clipped by 1 base and J by 2 bases, with 5 bases between them. Germline lookup yields CDR1 DFQATT and CDR2 SNEGSKA (reference sequence). CDR3 length equals 12 residues. The CDR3 here is CSARVAQETQYF. Here the CDR3 DNA reads TGCAGTGCTAGAGTAGCTCAAGAGACCCAGTACTTC.

This clonotype was recorded many times. The V call is TRBV6-1, the J call TRBJ2-7; D perhaps matches TRBD1 (6 bases). The CDR3 extends over 15 amino acids. Deletions cut 5 bases from V and 3 bases from J, with 17 bases between. The germline V gene has CDR1 MNHNS and CDR2 SASEGT. CDR3 loop: CASSKPGDNLYEQYF. The CDR3 nucleotides read TGTGCCAGCAGTAAACCCGGGGACAACCTCTACGAGCAGTACTTC.

In its sample, this clonotype was seen many times. CDR3 amino acids: CASSLGGANYGYTF. For the CDR3, the DNA is TGTGCCAGCAGCTTAGGGGGAGCTAACTATGGCTACACCTTC. The V and J genes are TRBV11-2 and TRBJ1-2; no reliable D call. From germline, CDR1 is SGHAT and CDR2 FQNNGV. Trimming shortened V by 1 base and J by 0 bases, and 6 bases separated the two germline ends. The CDR3 length is 14 residues.

This clonotype was detected many times. The chain combines TRBV29-1 with TRBJ2-3, with unresolved D. V shed 1 base and J shed 10 bases, with 6 bases lying between them. The CDR3 has 10 residues. Per germline, CDR1 SQVTM and CDR2 ANQGSEA. The CDR3 loop is CSVEVRSQYF. In DNA, the CDR3 is TGCAGCGTTGAAGTGAGGTCGCAGTATTTT.

The chain joins TRBV5-8 to TRBJ2-1; no reliable D call. CDR1 and CDR2 (germline): SGHTS, YDEGEE. V was trimmed by 0 bases and J by 6 bases, leaving 10 bases between them. The CDR3 runs to 14 residues. The CDR3 sequence: CASSLEGGRNEQFF. CDR3 nucleotides: TGTGCCAGCAGCTTGGAAGGTGGCCGCAATGAGCAGTTCTTC.

The chain employs TRBV24-1 and TRBJ2-6; no firm D call. Trimming cost V 9 bases and J 1 base, with 12 bases left between them. CDR1 KGHDR and CDR2 SFDVKD come from the germline V gene. The CDR3 length is 15 residues. CDR3 bases: TGTGCCACCGGCGATAAGGGATCTGGGGCCAACGTCCTGACTTTC. It encodes CATGDKGSGANVLTF.

This clonotype was seen ten or more times. The chain recombines TRBV19 with TRBJ2-5, with 7 bases identical to TRBD1. CDR3 size: 14 residues. V was clipped by 6 bases and J by 7 bases; unmatched bases: 11. CDR1 LNHDA and CDR2 SQIVND come from the germline V gene (reference sequence). In DNA form, the CDR3 reads TGTGCCAGTAGCATTGGTCACAGGGGCGGGACCCAGTACTTC. Residues: CASSIGHRGGTQYF.

The chain carries TRBV7-2 and TRBJ1-1, with D maybe TRBD1 (6 bases). In germline, CDR1 is SGHTA, CDR2 FQGNSA. This CDR3 is 14 amino acids long. Trimming removed 2 bases at V and 6 bases at J, with 13 bases between. The CDR3 region has the DNA TGTGCCAGCAGCTTAATTAGGGGGATCGCTGAAGCTTTCTTT. Translating it yields CASSLIRGIAEAFF.

This clonotype was seen at least ten times. The chain joins TRBV28 to TRBJ1-2; unclear D gene. The germline V and J ends were trimmed by 3 bases and 4 bases, with 9 bases remaining between them. There are 13 residues in the CDR3. Per germline, CDR1 MDHEN and CDR2 SYDVKM. Here the CDR3 DNA reads TGTGCCAGCAGTTTCGGCAGAAGCTATGGCTACACCTTC. This translates into CASSFGRSYGYTF.

This clonotype was found once. A much larger clone lies one base from this, so it may be a read error. The chain couples TRBV5-1 to TRBJ2-1; D is uncertain. This CDR3 has 12 amino acids. Germline V lookup: CDR1 SGHRS, CDR2 YFSETQ. This CDR3 reads CVSSKTHNEQFF. The DNA of the CDR3 is TGCGTCAGCAGCAAGACACACAATGAGCAGTTCTTC.

As concerns this clonotype: One end of the junction is discordant with germline, which a read error may explain. This rearrangement joins TRBV19 to TRBJ2-5; no definite D call. CDR1 and CDR2 (germline): LNHDA, SQIVND (reference sequence). There are 11 residues in the CDR3. Written as DNA, the CDR3 is TGTGCCGGTAGTAGCCAAGAGACCCAGTACTTC. This encodes CAGSSQETQYF.

In this sample, this clonotype turned up many times. The chain is built from TRBV11-2 and TRBJ1-3; unclear D gene. From germline, CDR1 is SGHAT and CDR2 FQNNGV. Trimming removed 5 bases at V and 0 bases at J, with 5 bases between. This CDR3 is 13 amino acids long. CDR3 region: CASSHSSGNTIYF. As DNA, the CDR3 is TGTGCCAGCAGCCATAGCTCTGGAAACACCATATATTTT.

This clonotype was observed a handful of times. The chain employs TRBV28 and TRBJ2-7; a weak D match, TRBD1 (6 bases). Trimming took off 1 base at V and 5 bases at J, with 12 bases between the two ends. The CDR3 length is 14 residues. CDR1 is MDHEN, CDR2 SYDVKM, per germline. Written as DNA, the CDR3 is TGTGCCAGCAGTTTATTACAGGGTTTCCACGAGCAGTACTTC. Translating gives CASSLLQGFHEQYF.

Ten or more counts support this clonotype. This rearrangement joins TRBV3-1 to TRBJ1-4; D is uncertain. V dropped 1 base and J dropped 6 bases, with 18 bases sitting between them. From germline, CDR1 is LGHDT and CDR2 YNNKEL (reference sequence). The CDR3 runs to 17 residues. The CDR3: CASSQVVDGSMDEKLFF. CDR3 sequence (DNA): TGTGCCAGCAGCCAAGTAGTTGACGGGTCCATGGATGAAAAACTGTTTTTT.

There are many counts of this clonotype. The CDR3 is CASSYWTGQGNTIYF. CDR3 DNA sequence: TGTGCCAGCAGTTACTGGACAGGGCAGGGAAACACCATATATTTT. The V call is TRBV6-5, the J call TRBJ1-3; TRBD1 agrees at 8 bases. J lost 4 bases, V lost 1 base, and 3 bases had no gene match. In germline, CDR1 is MNHEY, CDR2 SVGAGI. This CDR3 is 15 amino acids long.

At least ten counts were recorded for this clonotype. CDR3 in amino acids: CASSTDRSSYNEQFF. As DNA, the CDR3 is TGTGCCAGCAGTACTGACAGGAGCTCCTACAATGAGCAGTTCTTC. The chain carries TRBV2 and TRBJ2-1; D is possibly TRBD1 (6 bases). CDR1 SNHLY and CDR2 FYNNEI come from the germline V gene. With 5 bases removed from V and 0 bases from J, the gap between germline ends came to 11 bases. The CDR3 spans 15 residues.

This clonotype was counted ten times or more. The chain carries TRBV2 and TRBJ1-5; no clear D. Germline CDR1 and CDR2: SNHLY and FYNNEI. Trimming took off 5 bases at V and 4 bases at J, with 9 bases between the two ends. The CDR3 has 13 amino acids. The CDR3 DNA is TGTGCCAGCAGTAAGGAAGGAAATCAGCCCCAGCATTTT. It specifies CASSKEGNQPQHF.

The chain combines TRBV30 with TRBJ1-1; D might be TRBD1 (6 bases). The CDR3 consists of 12 residues. The V end was cut by 5 bases, the J end by 5 bases, with 12 bases between. Germline values: CDR1 GTSNPN, CDR2 SVGIG (reference sequence). CDR3 nucleotide sequence: TGTGCCTGGGATCGCAGGGGTACTGAAGCTTTCTTT. This translates into CAWDRRGTEAFF.